This TCR beta chain is drawn from a study of technical replicates of blood from several donors. Clones were read by immunoSEQ multiplex PCR, and TCRdb kept only the in-frame ones, dropping some. The sample has about 100,000 clones, about 94% seen once. With 6 bases removed from V and 6 bases from J, the gap between germline ends came to 18 bases. The CDR3 is 15 residues long. Germline loops: CDR1 SGHNT, CDR2 YENEEA. The source of this sequence is a human donor in good health. The chain uses TRBV11-3 and TRBJ2-4, with D possibly being TRBD2 (5 bases). What was sequenced was T cells isolated from PBMCs. CDR3 region: CASSSGFVTSNIQYF. CDR3 DNA: TGTGCCAGCAGTTCGGGGTTTGTAACCTCAAACATTCAGTACTTC.